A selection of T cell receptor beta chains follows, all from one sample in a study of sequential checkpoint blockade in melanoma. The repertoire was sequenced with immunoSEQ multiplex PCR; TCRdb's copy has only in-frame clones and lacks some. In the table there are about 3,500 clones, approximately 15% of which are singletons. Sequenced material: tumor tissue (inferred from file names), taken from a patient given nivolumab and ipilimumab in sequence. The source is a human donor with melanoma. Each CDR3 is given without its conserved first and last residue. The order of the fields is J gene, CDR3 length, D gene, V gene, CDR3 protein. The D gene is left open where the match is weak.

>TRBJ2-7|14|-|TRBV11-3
ASSPLDRIENGEQY
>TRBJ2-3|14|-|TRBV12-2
AISGLAGVSTDTQY
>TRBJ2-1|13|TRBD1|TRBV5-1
ASSPYGDSPNEQF
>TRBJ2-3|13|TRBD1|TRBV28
ASRVRQGNTDTQY
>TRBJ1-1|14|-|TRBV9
ASRETGLLVNTEAF
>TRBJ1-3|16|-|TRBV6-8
ASSYGGSWQGSGNTIY
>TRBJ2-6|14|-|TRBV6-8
ASSPQGASGANVLT
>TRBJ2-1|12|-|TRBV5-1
ASRFPSSYNEQF
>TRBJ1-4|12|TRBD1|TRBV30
AWSYDREDEKLF
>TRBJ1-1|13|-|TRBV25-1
ASRGLGVGDTEAF
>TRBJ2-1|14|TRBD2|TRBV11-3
ASSFGGGGTTNEQF
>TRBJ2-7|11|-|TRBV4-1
ASSLERGAGQY
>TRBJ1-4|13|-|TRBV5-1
ASSKRQADREKLF
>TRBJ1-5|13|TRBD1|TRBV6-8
ASSYGTGMFQPQH
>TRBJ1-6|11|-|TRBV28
ASRGRNNSPLH
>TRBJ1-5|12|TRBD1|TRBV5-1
ASSAGQGNQPQH
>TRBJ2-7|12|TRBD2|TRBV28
ASSLFWREGEQY
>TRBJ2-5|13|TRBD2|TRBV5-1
ASSLDGGAQETQY
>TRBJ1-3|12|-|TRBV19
ASSTGVPGNTIY
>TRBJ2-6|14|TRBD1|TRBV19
ASSLDRSTGANVLT
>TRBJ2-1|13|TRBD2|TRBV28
ASRILAGGNNEQF
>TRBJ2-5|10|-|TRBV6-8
ASTEYQGTQY
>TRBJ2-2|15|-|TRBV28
ASIPNRGAANTGELF
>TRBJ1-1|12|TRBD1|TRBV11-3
ASSFGQAATEAF
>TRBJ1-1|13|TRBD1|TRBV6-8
ASSYSNRGSTEAF
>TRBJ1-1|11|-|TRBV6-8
ASRPGGVTEAF
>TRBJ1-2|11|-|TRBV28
ASSRDWKGGYT
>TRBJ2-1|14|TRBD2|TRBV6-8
ASRSTGGGPDNEQF
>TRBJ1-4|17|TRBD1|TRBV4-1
ASSQESYRGPPTNEKLF
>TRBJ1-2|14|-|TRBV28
ASSLSRTGFNYGYT
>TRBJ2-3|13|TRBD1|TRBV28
ASSLSRTGMDTQY
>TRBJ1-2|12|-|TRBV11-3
ASSLGGLIYGYT
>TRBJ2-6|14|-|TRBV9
ASSVSRRSGANVLT
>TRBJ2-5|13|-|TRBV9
ASSVESRYQETQY
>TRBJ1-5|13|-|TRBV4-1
ASSQDSGSNQPQH
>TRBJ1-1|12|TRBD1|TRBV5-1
ASSPGQGGTEAF
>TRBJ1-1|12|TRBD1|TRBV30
ACRTGTGNTEAF
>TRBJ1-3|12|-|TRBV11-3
ASQIDSSGNTIY
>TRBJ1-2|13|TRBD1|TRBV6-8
AISVPGQGTPGYT
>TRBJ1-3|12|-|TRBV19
ASSMGHSGNTIY
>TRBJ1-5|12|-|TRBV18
ASSSDGSNQPQH
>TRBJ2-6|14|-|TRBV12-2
AGKPSEVSGANVLT
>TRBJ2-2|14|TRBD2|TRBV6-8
AIRLAGGPCTGELF
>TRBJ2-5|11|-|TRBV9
ASSTIHQETQY
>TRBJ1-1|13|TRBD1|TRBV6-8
ASSSRQGGGTEAF
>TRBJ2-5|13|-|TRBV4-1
ASSQDQPGQETQY
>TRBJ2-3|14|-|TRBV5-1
ASSGYRDGSTDTQY
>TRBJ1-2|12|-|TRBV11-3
ASSHPRADYGYT
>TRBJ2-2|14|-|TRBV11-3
ASSLDTGIKTGELF
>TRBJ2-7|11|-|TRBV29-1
SVDSQGTYEQY
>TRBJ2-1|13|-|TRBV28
ASSLIGGGNNEQF
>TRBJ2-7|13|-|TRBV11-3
ASSPGGGGAYEQY
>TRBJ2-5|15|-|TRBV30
AWSSMLQGWGKETQY
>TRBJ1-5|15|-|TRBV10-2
ASSESRSSSSNQPQH
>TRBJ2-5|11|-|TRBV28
ASSPPATETQY
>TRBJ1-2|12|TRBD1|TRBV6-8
ATAKPGGGYGYT
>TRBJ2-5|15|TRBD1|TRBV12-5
ASGLALTGGTRETQY
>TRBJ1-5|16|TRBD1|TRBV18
ASSPVGGTGPSNQPQH
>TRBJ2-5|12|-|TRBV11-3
ASSLGGQGETQY
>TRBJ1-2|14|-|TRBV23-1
ASSRSVARPRGGYT